Listed here are 30 T cell receptor beta chains from one sample, sequenced in a study of human versus mouse CDR3 diversity and MHC coevolution. Generated by immunoSEQ multiplex PCR, the TCRdb table keeps only in-frame clones and is missing some. The data show about 77,000 clones, approximately 90% seen once. The source material was naive CD4+ T cells from blood. Regarding subset: CD45RO-negative CD62L-positive naive CD4 T cells. The receptor source for this set is a person aged 25 to 75 in good health.

The chain carries TRBV19 and TRBJ1-5, with TRBD1 identical over 8 bases. The CDR3 contains 15 residues. Looked up from germline, CDR1 is LNHDA and CDR2 is SQIVND (reference sequence). Unmatched junction bases numbered 5, after V lost 6 bases and J lost 1 base. The CDR3 reads CASSLQGESNQPQHF. The DNA of the CDR3 is TGTGCCAGTAGCCTACAGGGGGAGAGCAATCAGCCCCAGCATTTT.

The V and J genes are TRBV21-1 and TRBJ1-1; TRBD1 is taken as the D call from the table, unchecked against the DNA. TRBV21-1 is described as a pseudogene. This CDR3 has 16 residues. The CDR3 here is CASSAPSGAGTVEAFF. In nucleotides, the CDR3 is TGTGCCAGCAGCGCACCGTCGGGGGCCGGGACAGTTGAAGCTTTCTTT.

V usage is TRBV2 and J usage is TRBJ2-5, with 11 nucleotides matching TRBD1. The germline V gene has CDR1 SNHLY and CDR2 FYNNEI. The CDR3 covers 17 residues. V lost 4 bases, J lost 4 bases, and 11 bases stayed unmatched. In DNA form, the CDR3 reads TGTGCCAGCAGTGGGGACCGGACAGGGGGCAAAAGAGAGACCCAGTACTTC. Translating it yields CASSGDRTGGKRETQYF.

J is TRBJ2-7 and V is TRBV13, with TRBD1 matching over 9 bases. Trimming cost V 5 bases and J 4 bases; bases outside gene matches: 9. Looked up from germline, CDR1 is PRHDT and CDR2 is FYEKMQ (reference sequence). The CDR3 has 15 amino acids. CDR3 nucleotide sequence: TGTGCCAGCAGCCCATTACCGGGACAGGGTTACGAGCAGTACTTC. Amino acid sequence: CASSPLPGQGYEQYF. Drawing the rest from reference TRBV13 and TRBJ2-7, the complete variable domain is AAGVIQSPRHLIKEKRETATLKCYPIPRHDTVYWYQQGPGQDPQFLISFYEKMQSDKGSIPDRFSAQQFSDYHSELNMSSLELGDSALYFCASSPLPGQGYEQYFGPGTRLTVT.

The gene calls are TRBV29-1 and TRBJ1-1; the D is unclear. The germline CDR1 and CDR2 sequences are SQVTM and ANQGSEA. The CDR3 has 12 amino acids. Trimming removed 7 bases from V and 4 bases from J, with 13 bases in between. DNA for the CDR3: TGCAGCGCCGGAAGGGAGGGCACTGAAGCTTTCTTT. This codes for CSAGREGTEAFF.

The chain has TRBV5-1 and TRBJ1-2; D gene unclear. Germline values: CDR1 SGHRS, CDR2 YFSETQ. The CDR3 has 16 amino acids. V was trimmed by 0 bases and J by 9 bases, leaving 21 bases between them. The CDR3 DNA follows: TGCGCCAGCAGCTTGGCTCGGGGATTCGGGGAGGATCGCTACACCTTC. Translation gives CASSLARGFGEDRYTF. Complete variable domain (other parts from reference TRBV5-1 and TRBJ1-2): KAGVTQTPRYLIKTRGQQVTLSCSPISGHRSVSWYQQTPGQGLQFLFEYFSETQRNKGNFPGRFSGRQFSNSRSEMNVSTLELGDSALYLCASSLARGFGEDRYTFGSGTRLTVV.

CDR3 sequence: CASSQTRADTQYF. CDR3 in DNA: TGTGCCAGCAGCCAAACTAGGGCAGATACGCAGTATTTT. The chain combines TRBV14 with TRBJ2-3, with a weak D call TRBD2 (5 bases). Germline V gives CDR1 SGHDN, CDR2 FVKESK. This CDR3 is built from 13 residues. V was shortened by 2 bases and J by 4 bases, with 7 bases between the two germline ends.

The chain is built from TRBV28 and TRBJ2-5; D unclear. Judging by the DNA end, TRBJ2-7 fits better; the J call may be wrong. This CDR3 is built from 14 residues. The germline gives CDR1 MDHEN, CDR2 SYDVKM. The CDR3 protein is CASSPLGSLYEQYF. For the CDR3, the DNA is TGTGCCAGCAGTCCATTGGGCAGTCTCTACGAGCAGTACTTC.

The chain has TRBV30 and TRBJ2-5; TRBD1 might be the D (6 bases). The CDR3 runs 14 residues. Germline CDR1 is GTSNPN and CDR2 is SVGIG (reference sequence). V gave up 2 bases and J gave up 2 bases, with 12 bases separating them. CDR3 residues: CAWSKDGQQETQYF. The CDR3 nucleotides read TGTGCCTGGAGTAAAGATGGACAGCAAGAGACCCAGTACTTC.

The chain carries TRBV19 and TRBJ2-2, with D possibly TRBD1 on 5 matching bases. CDR1 is LNHDA, CDR2 SQIVND, per germline (reference sequence). Trimming took off 5 bases at V and 4 bases at J, with 11 bases between the two ends. The CDR3 has 14 amino acids. CDR3 sequence reads: CASSRQGSTGELFF. The CDR3 DNA is TGTGCCAGTAGTCGGCAGGGCAGCACCGGGGAGCTGTTTTTT. The variable domain in full, with the rest retrieved from reference TRBV19 and TRBJ2-2, is DGGITQSPKYLFRKEGQNVTLSCEQNLNHDAMYWYRQDPGQGLRLIYYSQIVNDFQKGDIAEGYSVSREKKESFPLTVTSAQKNPTAFYLCASSRQGSTGELFFGEGSRLTVL.

This chain joins TRBV5-4 and TRBJ2-7, with TRBD2 identical over 7 bases. J gave up 3 bases and V 5 bases, and 14 bases lay outside the gene matches. This CDR3 has 16 amino acids. Germline values: CDR1 SGHNT, CDR2 YYREEE (reference sequence). CDR3 loop: CASRSLGGSVIYEQYF. CDR3 in DNA: TGTGCCAGCAGATCCTTGGGAGGGAGTGTTATCTACGAGCAGTACTTC.

The V and J genes are TRBV13 and TRBJ1-6; TRBD1 agrees at 7 bases. Germline CDR1 and CDR2: PRHDT and FYEKMQ (reference sequence). V trimming: 5 bases; J trimming: 8 bases; junction bases outside the gene matches: 6. This CDR3 is built from 14 residues. CDR3 coding DNA: TGTGCCAGCAGCCCAAGGGGGCGGGATTCACCCCTCCACTTT. Protein product: CASSPRGRDSPLHF.

This clone was found a few times. The V and J genes are TRBV19 and TRBJ1-4; TRBD1 matches at 9 bases. Trimming cost V 3 bases and J 6 bases; bases outside gene matches: 2. Germline CDR1 reads LNHDA; CDR2 reads SQIVND (reference sequence). The CDR3 is 14 amino acids. The CDR3 coding sequence is TGTGCCAGTAGTATCGGGACAGGGTATGAAAAACTGTTTTTT. Translated: CASSIGTGYEKLFF. The full variable domain, rest sourced from reference TRBV19 and TRBJ1-4, is DGGITQSPKYLFRKEGQNVTLSCEQNLNHDAMYWYRQDPGQGLRLIYYSQIVNDFQKGDIAEGYSVSREKKESFPLTVTSAQKNPTAFYLCASSIGTGYEKLFFGSGTQLSVL.

The chain uses TRBV5-1 and TRBJ1-1; D gene uncertain. Trimming shortened V by 1 base and J by 11 bases, and 18 bases separated the two germline ends. The CDR3 extends over 14 amino acids. Per the germline V gene, CDR1 is SGHRS and CDR2 is YFSETQ. CDR3 loop: CASSLMIREGNAFF. CDR3 in DNA: TGCGCCAGCAGCTTGATGATTAGGGAGGGAAACGCTTTCTTT.

This chain joins TRBV4-2 and TRBJ1-2; TRBD1 is a possible D gene (5 bases). This CDR3 is built from 16 residues. CDR1 is LGHNA and CDR2 is YNFKEQ in the germline V gene. Trimming cost V 0 bases and J 0 bases, with 11 bases left between them. CDR3 in DNA: TGTGCCAGCAGCCAAGATCTTAGGGGTTCTAACTATGGCTACACCTTC. Its translation is CASSQDLRGSNYGYTF.

V gene TRBV18 combines with J gene TRBJ1-1; 7 nucleotides line up with TRBD1. The CDR3 sequence is 13 residues long. V trimming: 5 bases; J trimming: 5 bases; junction bases outside the gene matches: 5. Germline V gene lookup returns CDR1 KGHSH and CDR2 LQKENI. The CDR3 protein is CASSGQGVTEAFF. The CDR3 DNA is TGTGCCAGCTCAGGGCAGGGGGTAACTGAAGCTTTCTTT.

The chain combines TRBV21-1 with TRBJ1-2; the table's D gene call, TRBD1, was not cross checked with the DNA. TRBV21-1 has pseudogene status. There are 19 residues in the CDR3. CDR3 loop: CASSKWTGAALKANYGYTF. The DNA of the CDR3 is TGTGCCAGCAGCAAGTGGACAGGGGCAGCCCTAAAAGCTAACTATGGCTACACCTTC.

The gene calls are TRBV5-1 and TRBJ2-7; 7 nucleotides line up with TRBD2. The CDR3 runs to 15 residues. With V trimmed by 4 bases and J by 3 bases, 10 bases remained unmatched. CDR1 is SGHRS and CDR2 is YFSETQ in the germline V gene. CDR3 in DNA: TGCGCCAGCAGCACGGGACTATGGTCCTTCTACGAGCAGTACTTC. It yields the protein CASSTGLWSFYEQYF.

The chain recombines TRBV27 with TRBJ1-2; 11 positions agree with TRBD1. The germline V gene has CDR1 MNHEY and CDR2 SMNVEV (reference sequence). The CDR3 consists of 17 residues. The V and J ends lost 4 bases and 0 bases, in that order; junction bases with no gene match: 7. CDR3 coding DNA: TGTGCCAGCAGTTCACGGACAGGGGGCAGTACTAACTATGGCTACACCTTC. This translates into CASSSRTGGSTNYGYTF.

This chain links TRBV5-4 with TRBJ2-3, with 7 bases that match TRBD2. The V gene end was trimmed by 3 bases and the J gene end by 5 bases; junction bases not matched to a gene: 6. The CDR3 spans 14 residues. CDR1 and CDR2 from the germline V gene are SGHNT and YYREEE (reference sequence). In nucleotides, the CDR3 is TGTGCCAGCAGCTGGGGGGGTGTGAGAGATACGCAGTATTTT. Its translation: CASSWGGVRDTQYF.

This sequence joins TRBV10-3 and TRBJ1-6; D is unresolved. Looked up from germline, CDR1 is ENHRY and CDR2 is SYGVKD. V lost 6 bases and J lost 6, with 12 bases in between. There are 14 residues in the CDR3. This chain's CDR3 is CAISQSSSNSPLHF. Here the CDR3 DNA reads TGTGCCATCAGCCAAAGTAGTAGTAATTCACCCCTCCACTTT.

This sequence joins TRBV12-5 and TRBJ2-3; D gene ambiguous. Germline CDR1 LGHNT, CDR2 FRNRAP. V gave up 4 bases and J gave up 1 base, with 15 bases separating them. The CDR3 consists of 16 residues. DNA for the CDR3: TGTGCTAGTGGTTACCATCGTGGAGCTGGCACAGATACGCAGTATTTT. Protein product: CASGYHRGAGTDTQYF.

The sample holds one count of this clone. V is TRBV30 and J is TRBJ1-1, with D unclear. Per germline, CDR1 GTSNPN and CDR2 SVGIG (reference sequence). The CDR3 runs to 11 residues. The V end was cut by 8 bases, the J end by 8 bases, with 15 bases between. The CDR3 nucleotides are TGTGCCCGCCTCGGGTTTGCCGAAGCTTTCTTT. Translated, it gives CARLGFAEAFF.

About this clone: The junction departs from the called germline gene at one end, perhaps through a read error. CDR3 DNA: TGTGCCAGTAGTTTACGGACTAGCGGGGGGCGAGGTCGAGATACGCAGTATTTT. This gives the protein CASSLRTSGGRGRDTQYF. V gene TRBV27 combines with J gene TRBJ2-3; 14 bases map to TRBD2. Germline V gene lookup returns CDR1 MNHEY and CDR2 SMNVEV (reference sequence). This CDR3 region has 18 residues.

This chain uses TRBV2 with TRBJ1-1; D gene uncertain. CDR3 length: 15 amino acids. Germline V gives CDR1 SNHLY, CDR2 FYNNEI. The germline V and J ends were trimmed by 6 bases and 0 bases, with 14 bases remaining between them. CDR3 nucleotide sequence: TGTGCCAGCAGGTCGAACAGTGCTCTGAACACTGAAGCTTTCTTT. This encodes CASRSNSALNTEAFF.

This chain joins TRBV5-4 and TRBJ2-5, with a tentative D call TRBD2 (6 bases). The germline gives CDR1 SGHNT, CDR2 YYREEE (reference sequence). The CDR3 runs to 15 residues. Trimming pared 0 bases from V and 2 bases from J, leaving 11 bases between. The CDR3 nucleotides are TGTGCCAGCAGCTTGGGACTAGTTGGGCAAGAGACCCAGTACTTC. This sequence encodes CASSLGLVGQETQYF.

The chain has TRBV7-5 and TRBJ1-2. TRBV7-5 constitutes a pseudogene. This CDR3 is 13 amino acids long. The CDR3: CVRSYRTGECFFF. CDR3 bases: TGTGTCAGAAGCTATAGGACGGGGGAATGCTTCTTCTTC.

The V gene is TRBV19, the J gene TRBJ2-1, with no clear D. Germline V CDR1 and CDR2: LNHDA, SQIVND (reference sequence). The V gene lost 4 bases and the J gene lost 7 bases, with 14 bases spanning the gap. This CDR3 has 14 amino acids. The CDR3 DNA reads TGTGCCAGTAGTAACCAATACAGTTTGAATGAGCAGTTCTTC. Translation gives CASSNQYSLNEQFF. Filled out from reference TRBV19 and TRBJ2-1, the complete variable domain reads DGGITQSPKYLFRKEGQNVTLSCEQNLNHDAMYWYRQDPGQGLRLIYYSQIVNDFQKGDIAEGYSVSREKKESFPLTVTSAQKNPTAFYLCASSNQYSLNEQFFGPGTRLTVL.

J is TRBJ2-2 and V is TRBV28; 7 nucleotides align to TRBD1. After removal of 5 bases from V and 7 bases from J, the junction contained 7 bases not matched to a gene. The germline V gene encodes CDR1 MDHEN and CDR2 SYDVKM. This CDR3 has 14 amino acids. The CDR3 here is CASSASGGNGELFF. DNA for the CDR3: TGTGCCAGCAGTGCGTCAGGGGGTAACGGGGAGCTGTTTTTT.

The chain recombines TRBV5-1 with TRBJ2-2; 10 bases line up with TRBD2. This CDR3 spans 16 amino acids. Germline V CDR1 and CDR2: SGHRS, YFSETQ. V shed 6 bases, J shed 3 bases, and the junction held 8 bases outside the gene matches. DNA of the CDR3: TGCGCCAGCAAGAGTCCCGGACTAGCGGACACCGGGGAGCTGTTTTTT. Its protein product is CASKSPGLADTGELFF. Drawing the rest from reference TRBV5-1 and TRBJ2-2, the complete variable domain is KAGVTQTPRYLIKTRGQQVTLSCSPISGHRSVSWYQQTPGQGLQFLFEYFSETQRNKGNFPGRFSGRQFSNSRSEMNVSTLELGDSALYLCASKSPGLADTGELFFGEGSRLTVL.